The text below deals with one T cell receptor (beta chain). The data stem from a study of identical twins. TCRdb independently ran MiXCR on the 5' RACE reads; one entry per CDR3 protein. The repertoire holds roughly 570,000 distinct CDR3 sequences, with 9.6% as singletons. This CDR3 has 14 amino acids. Looked up from germline, CDR1 is DFQATT and CDR2 is SNEGSKA (reference sequence). V lost 0 bases, J lost 0 bases, and 6 bases lay in between. This sample also appeared in a second study, on yellow fever vaccine responses in identical twins.

This clonotype was sampled from a woman between 18 and 30 years old in good health. The V gene is TRBV20-1, the J gene TRBJ2-1; D gene unclear. Input material: PBMCs. The CDR3, as DNA: TGCAGTGCTAGAGATTCGGGCTCCTACAATGAGCAGTTCTTC. Its protein product is CSARDSGSYNEQFF.